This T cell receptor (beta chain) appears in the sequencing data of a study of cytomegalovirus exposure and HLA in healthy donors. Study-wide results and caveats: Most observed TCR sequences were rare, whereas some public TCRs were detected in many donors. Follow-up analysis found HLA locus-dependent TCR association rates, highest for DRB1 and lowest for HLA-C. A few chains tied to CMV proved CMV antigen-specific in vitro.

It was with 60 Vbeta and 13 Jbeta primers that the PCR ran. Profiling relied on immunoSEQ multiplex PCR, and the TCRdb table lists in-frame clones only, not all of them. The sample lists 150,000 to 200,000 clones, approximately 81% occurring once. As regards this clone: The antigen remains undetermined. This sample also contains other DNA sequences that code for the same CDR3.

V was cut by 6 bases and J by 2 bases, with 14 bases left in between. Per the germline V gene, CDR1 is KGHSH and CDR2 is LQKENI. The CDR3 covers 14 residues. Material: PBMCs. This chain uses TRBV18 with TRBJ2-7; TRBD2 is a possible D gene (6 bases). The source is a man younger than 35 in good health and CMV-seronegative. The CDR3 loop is CASSPGTGTYEQYF. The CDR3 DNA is TGTGCCAGCTCCCCCGGGACTGGGACCTACGAGCAGTACTTC.